One and the same sample provided the 18 T cell receptor beta chains below, sequenced in a study of T cell changes during pregnancy in multiple sclerosis. The repertoire was sequenced with immunoSEQ multiplex PCR; TCRdb's copy has only in-frame clones and lacks some. Among about 98,000 clones, roughly 94% were seen once, and the ten largest hold more than 2%. Specimen: peripheral blood, collected after pregnancy. All receptors derive from a female donor in good health, enrolled as a control in a pregnancy study.

The gene calls are TRBV6-4 and TRBJ2-1, with a tentative D call TRBD2 (6 bases). The V end was cut by 0 bases, the J end by 6 bases, with 9 bases between. The germline gives CDR1 MRHNA, CDR2 SNTAGT. The CDR3 sequence is 14 residues long. The CDR3 DNA reads as TGTGCCAGCAGTGACTCGGGGGGAGGCAATGAGCAGTTCTTC. Its protein product is CASSDSGGGNEQFF.

This clone has just one count. The chain is built from TRBV7-8 and TRBJ2-3; 7 positions agree with TRBD2. V shed 5 bases and J 0 bases; nucleotides not matched to a gene: 8. CDR3 length equals 16 residues. Germline CDR1 is SGHVS and CDR2 is FQNEAQ. CDR3 region: CASSLINSGSTDTQYF. The DNA for the CDR3 is TGTGCCAGCAGCCTTATAAATAGCGGGAGCACAGATACGCAGTATTTT. Supplemented by reference TRBV7-8 and TRBJ2-3, the full variable domain reads GAGVSQSPRYKVAKRGQDVALRCDPISGHVSLFWYQQALGQGPEFLTYFQNEAQLDKSGLPSDRFFAERPEGSVSTLKIQRTQQEDSAVYLCASSLINSGSTDTQYFGPGTRLTVL.

This rearrangement joins TRBV19 to TRBJ1-1; D is undetermined. Germline-derived CDR1 and CDR2 are LNHDA and SQIVND (reference sequence). With 3 bases removed from V and 0 bases from J, the gap between germline ends came to 5 bases. CDR3 length equals 13 residues. CDR3: CASSMRLNTEAFF. For the CDR3, the DNA is TGTGCCAGTAGTATGCGGCTGAACACTGAAGCTTTCTTT.

This chain uses TRBV4-2 with TRBJ2-7; 13 bases line up with TRBD2. CDR1 is LGHNA, CDR2 YNFKEQ, per germline. V lost 1 base, J lost 2 bases, and 8 bases stayed unmatched. The length of the CDR3 is 18 residues. The CDR3 loop is CASSQVGLAGAYPYEQYF. As DNA, the CDR3 is TGTGCCAGCAGCCAAGTAGGACTAGCGGGGGCGTACCCCTACGAGCAGTACTTC.

The chain carries TRBV2 and TRBJ2-3; D unresolved. The CDR3 length is 15 residues. Trimming removed 3 bases from V and 0 bases from J, with 10 bases in between. Germline CDR1 and CDR2: SNHLY and FYNNEI. The CDR3 spells CASSDRAVSTDTQYF. For the CDR3, the DNA is TGTGCCAGCAGTGATCGCGCGGTGAGCACAGATACGCAGTATTTT.

This clone was observed a handful of times. The rearrangement links TRBV6-6 to TRBJ1-1; 8 nucleotides line up with TRBD1. Germline V CDR1 and CDR2: MNHNY, SVGAGI (reference sequence). This CDR3 has 15 residues. V lost 7 bases and J lost 2; bases outside the gene matches: 9. The CDR3 nucleotides are TGTGCCAGCATTAACGGCGCAGGGGGCAACACTGAAGCTTTCTTT. It yields the protein CASINGAGGNTEAFF.

The gene calls are TRBV11-1 and TRBJ1-2; 8 bases agree with TRBD1. J was trimmed by 2 bases and V by 5 bases; bases with no gene match: 4. The CDR3 is made up of 14 amino acids. Germline assignment: CDR1 SGHAT and CDR2 FQDESV (reference sequence). The CDR3 DNA is TGTGCCAGCAGCCCAAGACAGGGGAACTATGGCTACACCTTC. Residues: CASSPRQGNYGYTF. Full variable domain (rest looked up from reference TRBV11-1 and TRBJ1-2): EAEVAQSPRYKITEKSQAVAFWCDPISGHATLYWYRQILGQGPELLVQFQDESVVDDSQLPKDRFSAERLKGVDSTLKIQPAELGDSAMYLCASSPRQGNYGYTFGSGTRLTVV.

The chain combines TRBV15 with TRBJ2-2, with TRBD1 matching over 10 bases. CDR3 size: 16 residues. Trimming took 2 bases from V and 7 from J; bases not matched to a gene: 7. Germline V CDR1 and CDR2: LNHNV, YYDKDF (reference sequence). The CDR3 loop is CATSRLRGQGIGELFF. CDR3 sequence (DNA): TGTGCCACCAGCAGATTACGGGGACAGGGGATCGGGGAGCTGTTTTTT.

The chain employs TRBV27 and TRBJ2-5, with D tentatively TRBD2 (6 bases). Germline values: CDR1 MNHEY, CDR2 SMNVEV (reference sequence). The germline V and J ends were trimmed by 3 bases and 5 bases, with 16 bases remaining between them. This CDR3 is built from 15 residues. The chain's CDR3 is CASSLAGLPRETQYF. DNA for the CDR3: TGTGCCAGCAGTTTGGCCGGACTACCTCGGGAGACCCAGTACTTC.

This sequence joins TRBV27 and TRBJ2-7; a weak D match, TRBD1 (5 bases). The CDR3 extends over 12 amino acids. Trimming shortened V by 4 bases and J by 6 bases, and 10 bases separated the two germline ends. CDR1 is MNHEY, CDR2 SMNVEV, per germline (reference sequence). The CDR3 loop reads CASSSGLGEQYF. CDR3 DNA sequence: TGTGCCAGCAGTTCAGGGTTGGGCGAGCAGTACTTC.

The chain couples TRBV7-8 to TRBJ2-3, with D perhaps TRBD2 (6 bases). Trimming removed 0 bases at V and 5 bases at J, with 18 bases between. The CDR3 sequence is 17 residues long. The V gene's germline CDR1 is SGHVS and CDR2 FQNEAQ. This CDR3 is CASSLASPGRKGDTQYF. The DNA for the CDR3 is TGTGCCAGCAGCTTAGCTTCCCCCGGGAGAAAAGGAGATACGCAGTATTTT.

The chain joins TRBV6-6 to TRBJ1-5, with TRBD1 matching 7 bases. Germline values: CDR1 MNHNY, CDR2 SVGAGI (reference sequence). Trimming at V came to 6 bases and at J to 3 bases, leaving 11 bases not matched to a gene. The CDR3 extends over 16 amino acids. DNA of the CDR3: TGTGCCAGCAGAACAACAGGGGAGGAAGTCAATCAGCCCCAGCATTTT. Protein: CASRTTGEEVNQPQHF.

The chain combines TRBV10-2 with TRBJ2-6; tentatively, D is TRBD1 (7 bases). Germline-derived CDR1 and CDR2 are WSHSY and SAAADI. CDR3 size: 17 residues. With 9 bases removed from V and 4 bases from J, the gap between germline ends came to 22 bases. Written as DNA, the CDR3 is TGCGCCAGTGCGGGACAGAGTTCATCTTCGGGGGCCAACGTCCTGACTTTC. It specifies CASAGQSSSSGANVLTF.

The V gene is TRBV19, the J gene TRBJ1-2; tentative D call: TRBD1 (5 bases). Trimming removed 5 bases at V and 4 bases at J, with 17 bases between. The CDR3 spans 15 residues. Germline lookup yields CDR1 LNHDA and CDR2 SQIVND (reference sequence). CDR3 in amino acids: CASSARVGQGYGYTF. The CDR3 nucleotides are TGTGCCAGTAGTGCCCGGGTCGGCCAGGGCTATGGCTACACCTTC. The full variable domain, its missing parts supplied by reference TRBV19 and TRBJ1-2, is DGGITQSPKYLFRKEGQNVTLSCEQNLNHDAMYWYRQDPGQGLRLIYYSQIVNDFQKGDIAEGYSVSREKKESFPLTVTSAQKNPTAFYLCASSARVGQGYGYTFGSGTRLTVV.

The V gene is TRBV11-3, the J gene TRBJ2-1; TRBD1 matches 10 bases. CDR1 and CDR2 (germline): SGHNT, YENEEA. V trimming: 5 bases; J trimming: 4 bases; junction bases outside the gene matches: 14. This CDR3 has 18 residues. This chain's CDR3 is CASSNPAGTGVLYNEQFF. The CDR3 DNA sequence: TGTGCCAGCAGCAATCCTGCCGGGACAGGGGTTCTGTACAATGAGCAGTTCTTC.

This chain uses TRBV5-4 with TRBJ2-1, with 7 nucleotides matching TRBD2. CDR3 size: 14 residues. Germline V gene lookup returns CDR1 SGHNT and CDR2 YYREEE (reference sequence). The junction had 2 bases not matched to a gene; V was cut back by 0 bases and J by 5 bases. CDR3 protein: CASSLGDYDNEQFF. In DNA, the CDR3 is TGTGCCAGCAGCTTGGGGGACTACGACAATGAGCAGTTCTTC.

This sequence joins TRBV29-1 and TRBJ1-2; D uncertain. This CDR3 is 13 amino acids long. The V and J ends lost 4 bases and 7 bases respectively, with 16 bases between them. The germline CDR1 and CDR2 sequences are SQVTM and ANQGSEA. The CDR3 reads CSVATSGVGGYTF. The CDR3 DNA reads as TGCAGCGTTGCCACTAGCGGCGTGGGTGGCTACACCTTC. Using reference TRBV29-1 and TRBJ1-2 for the parts outside the CDR3, the full variable domain is SAVISQKPSRDICQRGTSLTIQCQVDSQVTMMFWYRQQPGQSLTLIATANQGSEATYESGFVIDKFPISRPNLTFSTLTVSNMSPEDSSIYLCSVATSGVGGYTFGSGTRLTVV.

The V gene is TRBV2, the J gene TRBJ1-3, with 9 bases fitting TRBD1. The CDR3 spans 14 residues. CDR1 is SNHLY and CDR2 is FYNNEI in the germline V gene. Germline trimming cut 7 bases from V and 7 bases from J; bases unmatched to any gene: 8. This chain's CDR3 is CASNADRGRNTIYF. Written as DNA, the CDR3 is TGTGCCAGCAACGCGGACAGGGGAAGGAACACCATATATTTT.